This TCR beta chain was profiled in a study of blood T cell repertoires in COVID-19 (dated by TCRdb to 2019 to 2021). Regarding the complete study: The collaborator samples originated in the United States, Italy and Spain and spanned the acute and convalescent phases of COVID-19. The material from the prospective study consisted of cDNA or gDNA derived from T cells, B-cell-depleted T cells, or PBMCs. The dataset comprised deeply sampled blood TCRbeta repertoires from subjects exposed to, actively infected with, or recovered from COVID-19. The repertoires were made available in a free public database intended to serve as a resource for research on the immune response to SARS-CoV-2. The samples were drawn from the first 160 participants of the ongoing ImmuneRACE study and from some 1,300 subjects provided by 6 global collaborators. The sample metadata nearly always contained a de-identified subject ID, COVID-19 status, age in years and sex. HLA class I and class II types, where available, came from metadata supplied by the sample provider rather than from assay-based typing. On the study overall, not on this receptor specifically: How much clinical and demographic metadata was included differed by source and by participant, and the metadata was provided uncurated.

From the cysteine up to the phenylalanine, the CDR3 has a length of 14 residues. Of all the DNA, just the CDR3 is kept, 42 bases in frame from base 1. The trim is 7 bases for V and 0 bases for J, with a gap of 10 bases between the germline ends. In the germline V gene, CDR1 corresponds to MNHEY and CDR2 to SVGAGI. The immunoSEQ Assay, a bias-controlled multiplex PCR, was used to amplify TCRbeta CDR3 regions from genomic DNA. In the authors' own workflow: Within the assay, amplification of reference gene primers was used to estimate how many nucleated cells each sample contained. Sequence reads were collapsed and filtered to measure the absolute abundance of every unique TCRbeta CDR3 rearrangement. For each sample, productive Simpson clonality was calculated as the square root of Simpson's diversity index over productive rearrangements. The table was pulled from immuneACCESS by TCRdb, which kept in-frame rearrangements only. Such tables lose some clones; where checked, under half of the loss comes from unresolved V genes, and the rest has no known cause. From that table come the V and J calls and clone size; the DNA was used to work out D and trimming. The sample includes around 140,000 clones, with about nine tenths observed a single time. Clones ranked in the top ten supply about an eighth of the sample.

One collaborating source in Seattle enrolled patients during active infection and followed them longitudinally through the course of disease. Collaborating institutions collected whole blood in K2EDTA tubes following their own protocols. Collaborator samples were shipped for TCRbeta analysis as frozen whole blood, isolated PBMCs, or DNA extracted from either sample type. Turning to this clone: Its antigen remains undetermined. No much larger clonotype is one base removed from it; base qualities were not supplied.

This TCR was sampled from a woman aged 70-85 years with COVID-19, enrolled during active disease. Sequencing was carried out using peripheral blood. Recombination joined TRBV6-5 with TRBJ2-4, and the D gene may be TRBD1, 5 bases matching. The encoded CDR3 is CASTEQVAKNIQYF. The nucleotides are TGTGCCAGCACCGAACAGGTAGCCAAAAACATTCAGTACTTC.